This T cell receptor beta chain was identified during a study of CD8 T cells in ankylosing spondylitis (dated by TCRdb to the late 2010s). Study-wide context: The study profiled T cell receptor beta repertoires in healthy donors and ankylosing spondylitis patients to find disease-linked TCR variants. The full study cohort was made up of about 25 ankylosing spondylitis patients and about a hundred healthy donors. Samples of peripheral blood were taken, and for ankylosing spondylitis patients, synovial fluid was collected as well.

Sequencing instrument: Illumina HiSeq 2500. Quantitative 5'-RACE with molecular barcodes was the method used to prepare the TCR beta libraries. The study's processing was this. A new computational method, built on a probabilistic model of VDJ rearrangement, was used to identify disease-linked TCR variants. Starting from the raw public reads, TCRdb applied fastp trimming at Q25, assembled clones with MiXCR and retained in-frame beta chains. One record per CDR3 amino acid sequence lists the most common genes and DNA. Clone size and V and J calls follow TCRdb, not the original study. For this sample the table gives approximately 69,000 distinct CDR3 sequences, of which roughly 5.2% were detected only once. The ten most abundant clones make up about 2.2% of the sample. This clonotype was seen many times. Its antigen is still unknown. No much larger clonotype is one base removed from it; base qualities were not supplied.

Sequences SNHLY (CDR1) and FYNNEI (CDR2) are obtained from the germline V gene. A distance of 16 bases separates the germline ends of V and J, which lose 6 bases and 4 bases respectively. The CDR3 starts with the cysteine, ends with the phenylalanine, and has 15 residues. The CDR3 DNA has 45 bases and is translated from base 1. Overall results and qualifications from the work: Some motif variants were previously reported in synovial fluid and blood of reactive arthritis patients, suggesting common disease-initiation mechanisms. The disease-linked clones were reported as significantly enriched in matched synovial fluid samples from ankylosing spondylitis patients. A TCR beta motif made up of seven or eight highly homologous amino acid variants appeared to be characteristic of blood from ankylosing spondylitis patients. The disease-linked clones had a CD8+ phenotype and were found at relatively low frequencies in peripheral blood.

The chain joins TRBV2 to TRBJ1-5; the D gene is perhaps TRBD1, from 5 matching bases. Sequenced: blood, either unsorted or a sorted T cell fraction (not recorded which). The TCR was taken from a male donor with ankylosing spondylitis or in good health (not recorded which). The CDR3 region: CASRIAGTANQPQHF. The DNA sequence reads TGTGCCAGCAGGATCGCCGGGACGGCGAATCAGCCCCAGCATTTT.